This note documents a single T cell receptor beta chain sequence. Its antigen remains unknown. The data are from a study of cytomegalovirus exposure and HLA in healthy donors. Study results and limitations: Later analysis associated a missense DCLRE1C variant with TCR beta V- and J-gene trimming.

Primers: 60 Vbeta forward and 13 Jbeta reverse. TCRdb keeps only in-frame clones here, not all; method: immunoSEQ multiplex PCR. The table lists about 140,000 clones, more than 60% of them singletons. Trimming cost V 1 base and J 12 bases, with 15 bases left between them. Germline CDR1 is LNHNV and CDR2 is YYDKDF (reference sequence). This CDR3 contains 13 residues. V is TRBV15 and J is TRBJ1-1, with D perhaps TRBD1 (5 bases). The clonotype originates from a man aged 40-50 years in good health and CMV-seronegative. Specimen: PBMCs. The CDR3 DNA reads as TGTGCCACCAGCAGAGGTTACGAGCGGGGACCTTTCTTT. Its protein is CATSRGYERGPFF.